This TCR beta chain was sequenced during a study of CD8 T cells in ankylosing spondylitis. Of note for this clonotype: Antigen: not known.

Study observations and caveats: Peripheral blood held disease-linked clones only at relatively low frequency, and these were CD8+. Certain motif variants had earlier been reported in reactive arthritis synovial fluid and blood. A TCR beta motif of eight highly homologous variants appeared characteristic of ankylosing spondylitis blood.

Scientists made TCR beta libraries using quantitative 5'-RACE with molecular barcodes. TCRdb redid the calling of the 5' RACE reads with MiXCR, one entry per CDR3 protein. The data contain a few hundred thousand distinct CDR3 sequences, around 22% of them singletons. CDR3 length: 15 residues. Trimming cost V 5 bases and J 5 bases; bases outside gene matches: 7. The germline V gene has CDR1 MNHEY and CDR2 SMNVEV (reference sequence). This TCR was recovered from a male donor with ankylosing spondylitis. The chain joins TRBV27 to TRBJ1-5, with TRBD1 matching over 9 bases. The specimen was blood, either unsorted or a sorted T cell fraction (not recorded which). The CDR3 loop is CASSPGTGSYQPQHF. DNA of the CDR3: TGTGCCAGCAGTCCCGGGACAGGGAGCTATCAGCCCCAGCATTTT.